These 8 T cell receptor beta chains came from one sample sequenced in a study of T cells expressing NK-cell markers. Reanalyzing the 5' RACE reads, TCRdb keeps one entry per CDR3 protein, without DNA. The repertoire shows 120,000 to 150,000 distinct CDR3 sequences; the top ten hold more than 10%. Material: blood T cells: a sorted CD56 or NKG2C T cell subset, CD4+ or CD8+ T cells, or bulk PBMC T cells (not recorded which). Source of these receptors: a young man in good health.

This chain connects TRBV12-3 or TRBV12-4 to TRBJ1-4; TCRdb selects TRBD1, and the lack of DNA leaves this call unchecked. This CDR3 region has 15 residues. CDR3 loop: CASSLNWLQGEKLFF.

The chain couples TRBV5-1 to TRBJ2-7; lacking DNA, the TRBD2 call made by TCRdb goes unchecked. The CDR3 has 17 amino acids. The germline V gene has CDR1 SGHRS and CDR2 YFSETQ. CDR3: CASSYGGDWREYYEQYF.

The CDR3 protein is CAWGTGRITGELFF. V is TRBV30 and J is TRBJ2-2; TCRdb selects TRBD1, and the lack of DNA leaves this call unchecked. The CDR3 is 14 amino acids. The germline CDR1 and CDR2 sequences are GTSNPN and SVGIG (reference sequence).

The chain combines TRBV6-5 with TRBJ2-1; without DNA, the TCRdb call of TRBD1 cannot be checked. The CDR3 length is 16 residues. Germline CDR1 is MNHEY and CDR2 is SVGAGI. CDR3 protein: CASSYLGQSSYNEQFF.

This rearrangement joins TRBV12-3 or TRBV12-4 to TRBJ1-5; TCRdb calls TRBD1, which cannot be checked without DNA. This CDR3 comprises 14 residues. CDR3 residues: CASSPRTGDQPQHF.

The CDR3 sequence is CASSLSGAGGELFF. This chain uses TRBV27 with TRBJ2-2; TCRdb reports TRBD1, a call that lacks DNA to check it against. CDR3 length: 14 amino acids. Germline values: CDR1 MNHEY, CDR2 SMNVEV (reference sequence).

The rearrangement uses TRBV13 and TRBJ2-5; the D call of TRBD1 rests on TCRdb alone, since no DNA is present to check it. Germline V CDR1 and CDR2: PRHDT, FYEKMQ (reference sequence). The CDR3 extends over 15 amino acids. CDR3 in amino acids: CASSQGAGGVETQYF.

The V gene is TRBV9, the J gene TRBJ2-1; the TCRdb call, TRBD1, lacks DNA for checking. Germline V gives CDR1 SGDLS, CDR2 YYNGEE. The CDR3 is made up of 15 amino acids. This chain's CDR3 is CASSVEGGLGNEQFF.